These 10 T cell receptor beta chains were all obtained from the same sample, sequenced in a study of cytomegalovirus exposure and HLA in healthy donors. Amplification used 60 Vbeta primers and 13 Jbeta primers. Only in-frame clones appear in the TCRdb table, and some are missing; sequencing was by immunoSEQ multiplex PCR. The sample comprises approximately 110,000 clones, approximately 80% of which are singletons, and 2.5% to 3% rests with the top ten. Sequencing used PBMCs. All receptors derive from a woman younger than 30 in good health and CMV-seropositive.

This chain links TRBV6-5 with TRBJ2-6; D possibly corresponds to TRBD1 (6 bases). The germline gives CDR1 MNHEY, CDR2 SVGAGI. The CDR3 has 16 residues. V was cut by 4 bases and J by 2 bases, with 12 bases left in between. For the CDR3, the DNA is TGTGCCAGCAGTTCCTCCCAGGGGACTGGGGCCAACGTCCTGACTTTC. Translating it yields CASSSSQGTGANVLTF.

This chain links TRBV6-5 with TRBJ1-5, with D tentatively TRBD1 (6 bases). The CDR3 consists of 14 residues. In germline, CDR1 is MNHEY, CDR2 SVGAGI. V lost 6 bases and J 4 bases, leaving 13 bases between the germline ends. The CDR3 bases are TGTGCCAGCAGGACCCGGACAGCTAATCAGCCCCAGCATTTT. Translating gives CASRTRTANQPQHF.

This clone was recorded once. This chain links TRBV2 with TRBJ2-2; 7 bases align to TRBD1. The CDR3 has 14 amino acids. In germline, CDR1 is SNHLY, CDR2 FYNNEI. Trimming took 6 bases from V and 2 from J; bases not matched to a gene: 3. The DNA of the CDR3 is TGTGCCAGCAGGGGGACAGTCAACACCGGGGAGCTGTTTTTT. Translation gives CASRGTVNTGELFF.

This clone was detected once. The V gene is TRBV19, the J gene TRBJ2-7; D is perhaps TRBD2 (6 bases). The V and J ends lost 3 bases and 0 bases respectively, with 9 bases between them. The CDR3 covers 14 residues. Germline loops: CDR1 LNHDA, CDR2 SQIVND (reference sequence). CDR3 DNA: TGTGCCAGTAGTATGAGGCGGGACTCCTACGAGCAGTACTTC. Its protein product is CASSMRRDSYEQYF.

This chain links TRBV7-3 with TRBJ2-1, with TRBD1 matching over 8 bases. V shed 1 base, J shed 7 bases, and the junction held 12 bases outside the gene matches. In germline, CDR1 is SGHTA, CDR2 FQGTGA. This CDR3 has 17 residues. The chain's CDR3 is CASSLKVSDRERNEQFF. CDR3 DNA sequence: TGTGCCAGCAGCTTAAAGGTGTCGGACAGGGAGAGGAATGAGCAGTTCTTC. Full variable domain (missing parts from reference TRBV7-3 and TRBJ2-1): GAGVSQTPSNKVTEKGKYVELRCDPISGHTALYWYRQSLGQGPEFLIYFQGTGAADDSGLPNDRFFAVRPEGSVSTLKIQRTERGDSAVYLCASSLKVSDRERNEQFFGPGTRLTVL.

The V and J genes are TRBV10-3 and TRBJ1-5, with 7 bases aligning to TRBD1. The germline CDR1 and CDR2 sequences are ENHRY and SYGVKD. The CDR3 spans 12 residues. The CDR3 region is CATGQINQPQHF. The DNA of the CDR3 is TGTGCGACGGGACAGATCAATCAGCCCCAGCATTTT.

V is TRBV18 and J is TRBJ2-5; maybe TRBD1 (5 bases). V was pared by 3 bases and J by 0 bases, with 8 bases between. The CDR3 has 14 amino acids. The germline V gene has CDR1 KGHSH and CDR2 LQKENI. The CDR3 coding sequence is TGTGCCAGCTCACCCACAGGTAACCAAGAGACCCAGTACTTC. Translating gives CASSPTGNQETQYF.

The chain has TRBV6-6 and TRBJ2-7, with 8 positions matching TRBD1. Trimming took 6 bases from V and 6 from J; bases not matched to a gene: 4. Germline loops: CDR1 MNHNY, CDR2 SVGAGI (reference sequence). The length of the CDR3 is 12 residues. The CDR3: CASRPTGAEQYF. The CDR3 nucleotides read TGTGCCAGCAGACCGACAGGGGCCGAGCAGTACTTC.

The rearrangement links TRBV25-1 to TRBJ1-5; no clear D gene. Germline CDR1 reads MGHDK; CDR2 reads SYGVNS. The V gene lost 6 bases and the J gene lost 1 base, with 10 bases spanning the gap. The CDR3 is 14 amino acids. Written as DNA, the CDR3 is TGTGCCAGCAGGGCCGCAGGAAGCAATCAGCCCCAGCATTTT. The encoded protein is CASRAAGSNQPQHF. Filled out from reference TRBV25-1 and TRBJ1-5, the complete variable domain reads EADIYQTPRYLVIGTGKKITLECSQTMGHDKMYWYQQDPGMELHLIHYSYGVNSTEKGDLSSESTVSRIRTEHFPLTLESARPSHTSQYLCASRAAGSNQPQHFGDGTRLSIL.

This clone has more than one count but fewer than ten. V usage is TRBV13 and J usage is TRBJ2-7, with 9 bases identical to TRBD2. After removal of 5 bases from V and 2 bases from J, the junction contained 7 bases not matched to a gene. The CDR3 consists of 15 residues. CDR1 and CDR2 from the germline V gene are PRHDT and FYEKMQ (reference sequence). CDR3 DNA sequence: TGTGCCAGCAGCACCCCTAGCGGGATGACCTACGAGCAGTACTTC. Its translation is CASSTPSGMTYEQYF.